This T cell receptor beta chain was sequenced during a study of blood T cell repertoires in COVID-19. Profiled with immunoSEQ multiplex PCR; TCRdb holds only in-frame clones, not every one. The table lists about 74,000 clones, almost 90% of them singletons, with less than 2% in the top ten. The receptor comes from a woman of 80 years or more with active or convalescent COVID-19. The specimen sequenced was peripheral blood.

The CDR3 DNA reads TGTGCCAGCAGTGATCGGGGGGGTGGAACTAATGAAAAACTGTTTTTT. Its translation is CASSDRGGGTNEKLFF. This rearrangement joins TRBV6-1 to TRBJ1-4; D possibly corresponds to TRBD1 (5 bases). Germline V lookup: CDR1 MNHNS, CDR2 SASEGT. This CDR3 has 16 residues. V was cut by 3 bases and J by 1 base, with 12 bases left in between.